The 3 T cell receptor beta chains presented below share a single source sample, sequenced in a study of blood T cell repertoires in COVID-19. Profiling relied on immunoSEQ multiplex PCR, and the TCRdb table lists in-frame clones only, not all of them. Of 75,000 to 95,000 clones detected, more than 65% appear once; the ten largest clones hold around 6.5%. The sequenced sample consisted of peripheral blood. The receptors originated from a man in his fifties or sixties with acute or convalescent COVID-19.

Here the CDR3 reads CASSPSPGTGKNYGYTF. CDR3 DNA sequence: TGTGCCAGCAGCCCCTCTCCCGGGACAGGGAAGAACTATGGCTACACCTTC. The chain is built from TRBV7-2 and TRBJ1-2; 9 nucleotides align to TRBD1. The CDR3 sequence is 17 residues long. The germline gives CDR1 SGHTA, CDR2 FQGNSA. Germline trimming cut 5 bases from V and 2 bases from J; bases unmatched to any gene: 12.

In its sample, this clone was seen once. The J gene is TRBJ1-6, the V gene TRBV19; 8 bases match TRBD1. Trimming at V came to 5 bases and at J to 10 bases, leaving 7 bases not matched to a gene. This CDR3 has 14 residues. CDR1 is LNHDA and CDR2 is SQIVND in the germline V gene (reference sequence). Here the CDR3 reads CASSSNRGASPLHF. In DNA form, the CDR3 reads TGTGCCAGTAGTTCGAACAGGGGGGCCTCACCCCTCCACTTT. Full variable domain (rest looked up from reference TRBV19 and TRBJ1-6): DGGITQSPKYLFRKEGQNVTLSCEQNLNHDAMYWYRQDPGQGLRLIYYSQIVNDFQKGDIAEGYSVSREKKESFPLTVTSAQKNPTAFYLCASSSNRGASPLHFGNGTRLTVT.

The V call is TRBV12-3 or TRBV12-4, the J call TRBJ1-1; tentatively, D is TRBD1 (5 bases). Trimming took 3 bases from V and 6 from J, leaving 8 bases between them. This CDR3 is 12 amino acids long. DNA for the CDR3: TGTGCCAGCAGTTTCGCAGGGTCTGAAGCTTTCTTT. Translation gives CASSFAGSEAFF.